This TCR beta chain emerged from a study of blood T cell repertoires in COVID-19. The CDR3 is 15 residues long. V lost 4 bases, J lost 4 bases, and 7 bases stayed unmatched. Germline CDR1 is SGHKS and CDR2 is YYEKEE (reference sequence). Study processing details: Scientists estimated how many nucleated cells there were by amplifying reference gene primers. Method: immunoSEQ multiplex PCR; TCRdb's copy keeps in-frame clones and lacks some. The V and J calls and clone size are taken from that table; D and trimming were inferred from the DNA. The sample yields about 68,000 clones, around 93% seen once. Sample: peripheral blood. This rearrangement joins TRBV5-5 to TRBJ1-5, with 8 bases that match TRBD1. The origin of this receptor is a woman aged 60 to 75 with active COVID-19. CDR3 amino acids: CASSPGTGLNQPQHF. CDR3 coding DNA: TGTGCCAGCAGCCCTGGGACAGGACTTAATCAGCCCCAGCATTTT.